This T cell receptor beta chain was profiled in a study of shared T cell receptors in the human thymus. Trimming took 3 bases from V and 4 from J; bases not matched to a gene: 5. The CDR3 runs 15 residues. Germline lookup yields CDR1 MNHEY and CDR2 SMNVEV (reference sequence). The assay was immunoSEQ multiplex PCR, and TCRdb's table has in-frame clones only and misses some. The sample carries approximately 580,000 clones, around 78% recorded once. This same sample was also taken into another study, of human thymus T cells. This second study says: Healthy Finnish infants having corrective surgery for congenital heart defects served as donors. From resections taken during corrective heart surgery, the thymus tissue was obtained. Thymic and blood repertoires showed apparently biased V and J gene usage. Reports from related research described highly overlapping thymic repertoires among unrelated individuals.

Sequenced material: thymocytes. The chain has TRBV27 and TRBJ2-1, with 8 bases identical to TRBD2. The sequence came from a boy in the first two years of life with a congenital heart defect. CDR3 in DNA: TGTGCCAGCAGTTTGTTTAGCGGGGCATACAATGAGCAGTTCTTC. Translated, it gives CASSLFSGAYNEQFF.